These 25 T cell receptor beta chains originate from one sample sequenced in a study of neoadjuvant anti-PD-1 for oral cavity cancer. This table comes from immunoSEQ multiplex PCR, and its TCRdb copy is limited to in-frame clones, with some not included. The sample lists about 7,600 clones, 53% occurring once. Sequencing used tumor tissue, obtained before nivolumab (anti-PD-1) treatment. The receptor source for this set is a person between 40 and 85 years old with oral cavity squamous cell carcinoma.

This chain links TRBV6-8 with TRBJ1-1; D is ambiguous. This CDR3 has 15 amino acids. Germline CDR1 MNHGY, CDR2 SAAAGT. The V and J ends lost 0 bases and 0 bases respectively, with 8 bases between them. The CDR3 is CASSYSGGLNTEAFF. CDR3 bases: TGTGCCAGCAGTTACTCGGGCGGCCTGAACACTGAAGCTTTCTTT.

The chain recombines TRBV18 with TRBJ2-2; D not certain. Trimming shortened V by 5 bases and J by 6 bases, and 10 bases separated the two germline ends. The germline gives CDR1 KGHSH, CDR2 LQKENI. This CDR3 spans 13 amino acids. The CDR3 DNA reads as TGTGCCAGCTCAACACAGATCTCCGGGGAGCTGTTTTTT. Its protein product is CASSTQISGELFF.

V gene TRBV6-6 combines with J gene TRBJ1-5; 7 bases fit TRBD1. This CDR3 comprises 15 residues. Germline V lookup: CDR1 MNHNY, CDR2 SVGAGI (reference sequence). V lost 4 bases, J lost 9 bases, and 12 bases stayed unmatched. The CDR3 sequence: CASSSDRDPYWPQHF. CDR3 bases: TGTGCCAGCAGTTCCGACAGGGACCCCTATTGGCCCCAGCATTTT.

This clone was seen a handful of times. The rearrangement links TRBV2 to TRBJ2-3; 13 nucleotides match TRBD2. The CDR3 sequence is 16 residues long. Per the germline V gene, CDR1 is SNHLY and CDR2 is FYNNEI. With 6 bases clipped from V and 6 bases from J, the junction kept 9 bases outside the gene matches. The chain's CDR3 is CASSWGTSGNGDTQYF. The CDR3, as DNA: TGTGCCAGCAGCTGGGGGACTAGCGGGAACGGGGATACGCAGTATTTT.

The rearrangement links TRBV18 to TRBJ1-1; possible D gene TRBD1, 5 bases. This CDR3 comprises 14 residues. V was cut by 2 bases and J by 3 bases, with 10 bases left in between. Per the germline V gene, CDR1 is KGHSH and CDR2 is LQKENI. The CDR3 here is CASSPTVGDTEAFF. The CDR3, as DNA: TGTGCCAGCTCACCAACCGTGGGGGACACTGAAGCTTTCTTT. Using reference TRBV18 and TRBJ1-1 for the parts outside the CDR3, the full variable domain is NAGVMQNPRHLVRRRGQEARLRCSPMKGHSHVYWYRQLPEEGLKFMVYLQKENIIDESGMPKERFSAEFPKEGPSILRIQQVVRGDSAAYFCASSPTVGDTEAFFGQGTRLTVV.

With regard to this clone: At one boundary the junction diverges from the germline segment, which might be a read error. V and J are TRBV7-7 and TRBJ2-1, with a tentative D call TRBD1 (5 bases). This CDR3 region has 13 residues. Looked up from germline, CDR1 is SSHAT and CDR2 is FNYEAQ (reference sequence). The chain's CDR3 is CASSLTEYNEQFF. DNA of the CDR3: TGTGCTAGCAGCTTGACAGAATACAATGAGCAGTTCTTC.

The rearrangement joins TRBV10-3 to TRBJ2-3, with 10 positions matching TRBD2. This CDR3 has 15 amino acids. Germline assignment: CDR1 ENHRY and CDR2 SYGVKD. V lost 10 bases to trimming and J lost 4 bases; unmatched junction nucleotides: 11. Here the CDR3 DNA reads TGTGCCACCGTGGCTAGCGGGAGTTCGGCAGATACGCAGTATTTT. This codes for CATVASGSSADTQYF.

This clone was seen a few times. The rearrangement uses TRBV5-6 and TRBJ1-2; D unresolved. The CDR3 is 15 residues long. Germline CDR1 is SGHDT and CDR2 is YYEEEE. V lost 4 bases to trimming and J lost 3 bases, with 16 bases between them. The CDR3 bases are TGTGCCAGCAGCCCCCCCGCCGAGCCCTACTATGGCTACACCTTC. It encodes CASSPPAEPYYGYTF.

By sample share, this clone is medium-sized. The genes are TRBV6-5 and TRBJ1-1; D is ambiguous. The germline V gene has CDR1 MNHEY and CDR2 SVGAGI. This CDR3 has 12 residues. The V end was cut by 2 bases, the J end by 7 bases, with 8 bases between. The CDR3 reads CASSYPGSEAFF. The CDR3 bases are TGTGCCAGCAGTTACCCCGGGAGTGAAGCTTTCTTT.

This clone was seen only a few times. The chain combines TRBV14 with TRBJ2-2; TRBD2 agrees at 9 bases. The CDR3 runs 16 residues. CDR1 SGHDN and CDR2 FVKESK come from the germline V gene. J lost 4 bases, V lost 1 base, and 4 bases had no gene match. The CDR3 DNA reads as TGTGCCAGCAGCCAAGTAGCTAGCGGGACCACCGGGGAGCTGTTTTTT. This encodes CASSQVASGTTGELFF. Using reference TRBV14 and TRBJ2-2 for the parts outside the CDR3, the full variable domain is EAGVTQFPSHSVIEKGQTVTLRCDPISGHDNLYWYRRVMGKEIKFLLHFVKESKQDESGMPNNRFLAERTGGTYSTLKVQPAELEDSGVYFCASSQVASGTTGELFFGEGSRLTVL.

For the CDR3, the DNA is TGTGCCAGCAGCTTAGAAAGGGGCGCGAATGAAAAACTGTTTTTT. Its protein product is CASSLERGANEKLFF. J is TRBJ1-4 and V is TRBV7-9; weak D call: TRBD1 (5 bases). Germline values: CDR1 SEHNR, CDR2 FQNEAQ (reference sequence). The CDR3 is made up of 15 amino acids. The ends were cut back, 1 base at V and 5 bases at J, with 11 bases in the middle.

The V call is TRBV29-1, the J call TRBJ2-2; D is uncertain. This CDR3 is 11 amino acids long. V was cut by 4 bases and J by 5 bases, with 5 bases left in between. Germline CDR1 SQVTM, CDR2 ANQGSEA. CDR3 residues: CSVATTGELFF. DNA for the CDR3: TGCAGCGTTGCTACAACCGGGGAGCTGTTTTTT.

This clone was observed a handful of times. The sample has other DNA sequences that encode this CDR3 too. The rearrangement uses TRBV9 and TRBJ2-7; TRBD2 matches 9 bases. The ends lost 0 bases at V and 3 bases at J; junction bases unmatched: 4. Germline V gene lookup returns CDR1 SGDLS and CDR2 YYNGEE. The CDR3 length is 15 residues. This CDR3 reads CASSVGASGDYEQYF. The CDR3 region has the DNA TGTGCCAGCAGCGTAGGGGCTAGCGGGGACTACGAGCAGTACTTC.

This clone was seen more than once but under ten times. The V gene is TRBV29-1, the J gene TRBJ1-1; 8 nucleotides match TRBD1. Trimming cost V 6 bases and J 3 bases; bases outside gene matches: 9. The CDR3 covers 14 residues. Germline CDR1 is SQVTM and CDR2 is ANQGSEA. This chain's CDR3 is CSVPRGRGHTEAFF. The CDR3 coding sequence is TGCAGCGTACCACGGGGCAGGGGGCACACTGAAGCTTTCTTT.

The V and J genes are TRBV27 and TRBJ1-4; D call uncertain. Trimming shortened V by 1 base and J by 7 bases, and 13 bases separated the two germline ends. This CDR3 has 15 residues. The V gene's germline CDR1 is MNHEY and CDR2 SMNVEV (reference sequence). The CDR3 region is CASSLWAELSEKLFF. The CDR3, as DNA: TGTGCCAGCAGTTTATGGGCGGAGTTAAGTGAAAAACTGTTTTTT. Full variable domain (remainder filled in from reference TRBV27 and TRBJ1-4): EAQVTQNPRYLITVTGKKLTVTCSQNMNHEYMSWYRQDPGLGLRQIYYSMNVEVTDKGDVPEGYKVSRKEKRNFPLILESPSPNQTSLYFCASSLWAELSEKLFFGSGTQLSVL.

This clone was counted a few times. The rearrangement links TRBV7-9 to TRBJ1-1; 8 bases are a match to TRBD1. Trimming cost V 4 bases and J 6 bases; bases outside gene matches: 4. Germline-derived CDR1 and CDR2 are SEHNR and FQNEAQ (reference sequence). The CDR3 sequence is 13 residues long. The CDR3 nucleotides read TGTGCCAGCAGCTCGACAGGGGAACCTGAAGCTTTCTTT. Residues: CASSSTGEPEAFF.

This clone was seen more than once but under ten times. The chain is built from TRBV19 and TRBJ2-6; D not resolved. The germline V gene has CDR1 LNHDA and CDR2 SQIVND (reference sequence). This CDR3 has 15 amino acids. V lost 7 bases and J lost 0, with 10 bases in between. The CDR3 DNA reads TGTGCCAGTAATACCGGAGCCTCTGGGGCCAACGTCCTGACTTTC. Amino acid sequence: CASNTGASGANVLTF.

The V call is TRBV5-6, the J call TRBJ2-1; 7 bases align to TRBD2. The length of the CDR3 is 11 residues. Germline V gene sequence: CDR1 SGHDT, CDR2 YYEEEE. V was clipped by 3 bases and J by 14 bases; unmatched bases: 5. The CDR3 sequence is CASSSGTMEFF. CDR3 in DNA: TGTGCCAGCAGCTCCGGGACTATGGAGTTCTTC.

The gene calls are TRBV2 and TRBJ2-7; no clear D. V lost 2 bases to trimming and J lost 1 base, with 6 bases between them. CDR1 and CDR2 from the germline V gene are SNHLY and FYNNEI. CDR3 length: 13 amino acids. This CDR3 is CASSENTSYEQYF. The CDR3 DNA follows: TGTGCCAGCAGTGAAAACACATCCTACGAGCAGTACTTC.

This clone was picked up a small number of times. The CDR3 region has the DNA TGTGCCATCAGTGAGGCGGGCAGCTCCTACAATGAGCAGTTCTTC. Translation gives CAISEAGSSYNEQFF. The chain employs TRBV10-3 and TRBJ2-1, with D possibly being TRBD2 (5 bases). V was cut by 2 bases and J by 0 bases, with 8 bases left in between. From germline, CDR1 is ENHRY and CDR2 SYGVKD. CDR3 length equals 15 residues.

This clone was detected only a few times. V usage is TRBV9 and J usage is TRBJ1-3; D is undetermined. The CDR3 runs 12 residues. Germline-derived CDR1 and CDR2 are SGDLS and YYNGEE. Trimming pared 4 bases from V and 3 bases from J, leaving 5 bases between. CDR3 protein: CASSLNGNTIYF. The CDR3 DNA follows: TGTGCCAGCAGCTTAAATGGAAACACCATATATTTT. Full variable domain (outside the CDR3, taken from reference TRBV9 and TRBJ1-3): DSGVTQTPKHLITATGQRVTLRCSPRSGDLSVYWYQQSLDQGLQFLIQYYNGEERAKGNILERFSAQQFPDLHSELNLSSLELGDSALYFCASSLNGNTIYFGEGSWLTVV.

Concerning this clone itself: Compared with germline, one end of the junction differs, possibly owing to a read error. The chain recombines TRBV18 with TRBJ2-2; no clear D. Germline V gives CDR1 KGHSH, CDR2 LQKENI. The CDR3 contains 12 residues. The CDR3 DNA reads TGTGCCAGCTCTAGCAACAGCGGGGAGCTGTTTTTT. Its protein product is CASSSNSGELFF.

This clone came up once. V is TRBV23-1 and J is TRBJ1-5; D uncertain. Being an ORF, TRBV23-1 has a function that is uncertain. The CDR3 contains 16 residues. With 2 bases removed from V and 1 base from J, the gap between germline ends came to 12 bases. CDR3 DNA: TGCGCCAGCAGTCAAAGGTTGTCGGAAAGCAATCAGCCCCAGCATTTT. This sequence encodes CASSQRLSESNQPQHF.

By share, this clone ranks as medium-sized. This specimen includes other DNA sequences encoding the same CDR3. The chain combines TRBV19 with TRBJ1-2; a weak D match, TRBD1 (5 bases). The CDR3 is 12 residues long. From germline, CDR1 is LNHDA and CDR2 SQIVND (reference sequence). V was shortened by 3 bases and J by 8 bases, with 10 bases between the two germline ends. CDR3 residues: CASSIGGDGYTF. The CDR3 bases are TGTGCCAGTAGTATCGGAGGGGACGGCTACACCTTC.

This chain links TRBV6-1 with TRBJ2-7; 8 bases match TRBD1. V dropped 8 bases and J dropped 3; count of bases not matched to a gene: 12. The CDR3 loop spans 15 amino acids. Germline CDR1 is MNHNS and CDR2 is SASEGT. This CDR3 reads CASAKQQGVYYEQYF. CDR3 nucleotides: TGTGCCAGCGCGAAGCAACAGGGGGTATACTACGAGCAGTACTTC.